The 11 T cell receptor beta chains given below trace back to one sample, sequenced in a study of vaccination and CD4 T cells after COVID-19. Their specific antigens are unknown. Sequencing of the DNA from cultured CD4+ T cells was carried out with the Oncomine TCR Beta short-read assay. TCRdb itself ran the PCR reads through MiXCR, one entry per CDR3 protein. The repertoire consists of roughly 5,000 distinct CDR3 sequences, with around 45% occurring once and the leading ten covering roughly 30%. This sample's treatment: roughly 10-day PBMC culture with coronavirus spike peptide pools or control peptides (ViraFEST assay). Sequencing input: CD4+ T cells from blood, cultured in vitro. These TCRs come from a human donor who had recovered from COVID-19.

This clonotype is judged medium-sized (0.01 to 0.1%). CDR3 protein: CASSLPGQDPSPLHF. The CDR3 DNA sequence: TGTGCCAGCAGTCTACCGGGACAGGACCCCTCACCCCTCCACTTT. V usage is TRBV28 and J usage is TRBJ1-6; 8 bases map to TRBD1. CDR1 MDHEN and CDR2 SYDVKM come from the germline V gene. This CDR3 region has 15 residues. After removal of 5 bases from V and 10 bases from J, the junction contained 10 bases not matched to a gene.

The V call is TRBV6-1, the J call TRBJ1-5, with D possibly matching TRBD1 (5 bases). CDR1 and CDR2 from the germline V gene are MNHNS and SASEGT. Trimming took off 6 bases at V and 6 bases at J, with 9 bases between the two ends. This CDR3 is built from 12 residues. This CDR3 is CASRGGSQPQHF. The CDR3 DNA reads TGTGCCAGCAGGGGGGGGAGTCAGCCCCAGCATTTT.

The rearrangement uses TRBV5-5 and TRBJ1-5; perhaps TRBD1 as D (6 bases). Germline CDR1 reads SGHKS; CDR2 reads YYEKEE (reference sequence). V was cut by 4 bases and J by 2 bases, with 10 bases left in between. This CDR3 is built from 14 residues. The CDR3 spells CASSAGGGNQPQHF. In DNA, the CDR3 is TGTGCCAGCAGCGCCGGGGGCGGCAATCAGCCCCAGCATTTT. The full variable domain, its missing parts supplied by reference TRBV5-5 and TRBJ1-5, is DAGVTQSPTHLIKTRGQQVTLRCSPISGHKSVSWYQQVLGQGPQFIFQYYEKEERGRGNFPDRFSARQFPNYSSELNVNALLLGDSALYLCASSAGGGNQPQHFGDGTRLSIL.

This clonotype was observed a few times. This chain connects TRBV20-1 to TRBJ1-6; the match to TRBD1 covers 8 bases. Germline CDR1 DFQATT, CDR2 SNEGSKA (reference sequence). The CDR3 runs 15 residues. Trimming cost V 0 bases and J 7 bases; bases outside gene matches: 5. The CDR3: CSARDSGTGNSPLHF. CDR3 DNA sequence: TGCAGTGCTAGAGATTCGGGGACAGGCAATTCACCCCTCCACTTT.

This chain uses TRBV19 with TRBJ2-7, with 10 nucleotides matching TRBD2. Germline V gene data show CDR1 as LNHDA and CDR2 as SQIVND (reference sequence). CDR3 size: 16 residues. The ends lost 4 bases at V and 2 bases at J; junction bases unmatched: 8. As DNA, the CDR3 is TGTGCCAGTAGTACCTCGGGACTAGCGTATCCCTACGAGCAGTACTTC. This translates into CASSTSGLAYPYEQYF.

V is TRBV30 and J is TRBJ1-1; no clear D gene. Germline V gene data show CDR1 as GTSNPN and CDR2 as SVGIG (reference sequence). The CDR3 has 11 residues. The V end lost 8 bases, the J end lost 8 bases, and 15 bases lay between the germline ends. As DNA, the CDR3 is TGTGCCCGCCTGGAGTGGTCCGAAGCTTTCTTT. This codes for CARLEWSEAFF.

CDR3 sequence: CSARSLAGAGVSRETQYF. The CDR3 DNA follows: TGCAGTGCTAGGAGTCTAGCGGGAGCCGGCGTATCTCGGGAGACCCAGTACTTC. The chain is built from TRBV20-1 and TRBJ2-5; 10 bases map to TRBD2. The CDR3 sequence is 18 residues long. Germline CDR1 and CDR2: DFQATT and SNEGSKA (reference sequence). Losses at the gene ends were 3 bases for V and 5 bases for J; bases not matched to a gene: 18.

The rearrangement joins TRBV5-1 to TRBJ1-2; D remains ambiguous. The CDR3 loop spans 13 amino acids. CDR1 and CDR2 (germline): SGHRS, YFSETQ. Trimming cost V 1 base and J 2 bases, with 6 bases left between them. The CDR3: CASSLTRNYGYTF. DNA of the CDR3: TGCGCCAGCAGCTTGACTCGAAACTATGGCTACACCTTC.

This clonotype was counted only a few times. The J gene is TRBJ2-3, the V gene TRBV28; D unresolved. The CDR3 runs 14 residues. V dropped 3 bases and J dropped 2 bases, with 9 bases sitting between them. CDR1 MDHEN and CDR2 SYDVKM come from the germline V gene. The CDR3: CASSLAIITDTQYF. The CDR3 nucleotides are TGTGCCAGCAGTTTGGCAATTATCACAGATACGCAGTATTTT.

CDR3 nucleotides: TGTGCCAGCTCAGGGACTGGGACAGAGGGGAATCAGCCCCAGCATTTT. Residues: CASSGTGTEGNQPQHF. The V gene is TRBV18, the J gene TRBJ1-5; TRBD1 agrees at 7 bases. CDR3 size: 16 residues. The ends lost 5 bases at V and 4 bases at J; junction bases unmatched: 11. Germline CDR1 KGHSH, CDR2 LQKENI.

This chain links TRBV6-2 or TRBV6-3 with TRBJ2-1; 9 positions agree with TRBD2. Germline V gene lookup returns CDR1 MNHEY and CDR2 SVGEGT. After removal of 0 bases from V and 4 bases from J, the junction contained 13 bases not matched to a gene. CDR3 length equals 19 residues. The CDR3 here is CASSYSRFSGSRDYNEQFF. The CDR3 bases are TGTGCCAGCAGTTACTCGAGGTTTAGCGGGAGCCGGGATTACAATGAGCAGTTCTTC.